Listed below are T cell receptor beta chains from one sample, sequenced in a study of tumor-infiltrating lymphocytes in primary liver carcinoma. TCRdb reprocessed the multiplex PCR reads via MiXCR and lists one record per CDR3 protein. There are 310,000 or so distinct CDR3 sequences in the sample; approximately 65% occur only once, and about 6% lies in the top ten. Input material: peripheral blood. These receptor sequences come from a man aged 35-49 years with primary liver carcinoma and hepatitis B virus infection. The CDR3 runs from the conserved cysteine through the conserved F or W.

v_gene: TRBV5-1; CDR3aa: CASSPGTGDQETQYF
v_gene: TRBV11-1; CDR3aa: CAISLAWGSHEQYF
v_gene: TRBV6-2/TRBV6-3; CDR3aa: CASSPRRSLTSNQPQHF
v_gene: TRBV5-4; CDR3aa: CTSSETQGLTLSYQPQHF
v_gene: TRBV5-1; CDR3aa: CASSLGQEGEQYF
v_gene: TRBV10-2; CDR3aa: CASNGIDRAPYNEQFF
v_gene: TRBV11-2; CDR3aa: CASSKRRPFTGELFF
v_gene: TRBV11-2; CDR3aa: CANAGFSYEQYF
v_gene: TRBV11-2; CDR3aa: CASYQQVGDEQFF
v_gene: TRBV10-3; CDR3aa: CAISGLDTQYF
v_gene: TRBV11-2; CDR3aa: CASTNFGGSVSHNEQFF
v_gene: TRBV11-2; CDR3aa: CASSPVLFSEQFF
v_gene: TRBV5-1; CDR3aa: CASSAAPGELFF
v_gene: TRBV7-2; CDR3aa: CASSLSRGNQPQHF
v_gene: TRBV29-1; CDR3aa: CSVGEQGGAGELFF
v_gene: TRBV11-2; CDR3aa: CASNSRIATNEKLFF
v_gene: TRBV5-1; CDR3aa: CASSPTPVTYEQYF
v_gene: TRBV24-1; CDR3aa: CATAGQGSSYEQYF
v_gene: TRBV24-1; CDR3aa: CATSDPRDRGQETQYF
v_gene: TRBV30; CDR3aa: CAWSGQGTETQYF
v_gene: TRBV11-2; CDR3aa: CASSPRTGGGTDTQYF
v_gene: TRBV29-1; CDR3aa: CSVGSLEAQYF
v_gene: TRBV11-2; CDR3aa: CPSSLARSKVDEQYF
v_gene: TRBV11-2; CDR3aa: CASSLEGGYNPPLHF
v_gene: TRBV6-5; CDR3aa: CASSPGSFPGTDTQYF
v_gene: TRBV5-6; CDR3aa: CASSLDTRQGGKETQYF
v_gene: TRBV29-1; CDR3aa: CSGEEAGGQFF
v_gene: TRBV19; CDR3aa: CASSFGRNEQFF
v_gene: TRBV12-3/TRBV12-4; CDR3aa: CASSPRTGVHGYTF
v_gene: TRBV12-2; CDR3aa: CASRSGQGPDHPQHF
v_gene: TRBV2; CDR3aa: CASSMTGAADTQYF
v_gene: TRBV6-6; CDR3aa: CASGECTEAFF
v_gene: TRBV11-2; CDR3aa: CAISLGQGNTETFF
v_gene: TRBV6-5; CDR3aa: CASSPRGPAGLNTQYF
v_gene: TRBV5-5; CDR3aa: CASSRVFRDRVNSNQPQHF
v_gene: TRBV30; CDR3aa: CAWSPDLEETQYF